This entry lists 9 T cell receptor beta chains sequenced from one sample in a study of shared clonotypes between healthy human individuals. Assay used: immunoSEQ multiplex PCR; TCRdb lists only in-frame clones, some missing. The sample has fewer than 550,000 clones, approximately 79% seen once. The sample consisted of PBMCs. These receptor sequences come from a middle-aged woman in good health. Some clones in this sample may be carry-over from other donors' samples.

To note about this clone: A far bigger clonotype differs at one base, so this is likely a read error. The same CDR3 arises from other DNA sequences in this sample as well. J is TRBJ2-3 and V is TRBV6-1, with TRBD1 as a possible D gene (6 bases). The CDR3 covers 15 residues. Germline CDR1 and CDR2: MNHNS and SASEGT. The CDR3 here is CASSEGGVGADTQYF. CDR3 nucleotide sequence: TGCGCCAGCAGTGAAGGGGGAGTGGGGGCAGATACGCAGTATTTT.

The chain joins TRBV2 to TRBJ2-4; no definite D call. Germline V lookup: CDR1 SNHLY, CDR2 FYNNEI. V lost 6 bases to trimming and J lost 3 bases, with 15 bases between them. The CDR3 spans 15 residues. The CDR3: CASSLLTLDKNIQYF. The CDR3 DNA reads TGTGCCAGCAGCCTACTAACCCTGGACAAAAACATTCAGTACTTC. Looking up the rest from reference TRBV2 and TRBJ2-4 gives the full variable domain: EPEVTQTPSHQVTQMGQEVILRCVPISNHLYFYWYRQILGQKVEFLVSFYNNEISEKSEIFDDQFSVERPDGSNFTLKIRSTKLEDSAMYFCASSLLTLDKNIQYFGAGTRLSVL.

The chain is built from TRBV6-5 and TRBJ2-1; tentatively, D is TRBD1 (6 bases). Germline lookup yields CDR1 MNHEY and CDR2 SVGAGI. Trimming stripped 7 bases from V and 6 bases from J, with 7 bases between. CDR3 size: 11 residues. The CDR3 is CASKGVNEQFF. The CDR3 DNA sequence: TGTGCCAGCAAGGGGGTCAATGAGCAGTTCTTC.

This clone was picked up a small number of times. This sequence joins TRBV2 and TRBJ1-6; the match to TRBD1 covers 8 bases. The CDR3 consists of 16 residues. V shed 6 bases, J shed 8 bases, and the junction held 12 bases outside the gene matches. Germline loops: CDR1 SNHLY, CDR2 FYNNEI. The CDR3 spells CASSDPGQGGDSPLHF. The CDR3 bases are TGTGCCAGCAGCGATCCCGGACAGGGCGGAGATTCACCCCTCCACTTT.

Only a few counts were recorded for this clone. The chain links TRBV29-1 to TRBJ1-1, with a possible D match to TRBD1 (5 bases). The CDR3 extends over 12 amino acids. Germline values: CDR1 SQVTM, CDR2 ANQGSEA. Trimming cost V 4 bases and J 1 base, with 7 bases left between them. This CDR3 reads CSVGGQNTEAFF. The CDR3 DNA sequence: TGCAGCGTTGGGGGCCAGAACACTGAAGCTTTCTTT.

The chain carries TRBV6-5 and TRBJ2-7; 9 bases match TRBD2. Unmatched junction bases numbered 11, after V lost 2 bases and J lost 6 bases. This CDR3 is 16 amino acids long. From germline, CDR1 is MNHEY and CDR2 SVGAGI. The CDR3 sequence is CASSYAALAGRFEQYF. The CDR3 DNA is TGTGCCAGCAGTTACGCAGCGCTAGCGGGAAGGTTCGAGCAGTACTTC.

The genes are TRBV7-2 and TRBJ2-5; D perhaps matches TRBD1 (6 bases). V was clipped by 4 bases and J by 5 bases, with 20 bases between them. The germline V gene encodes CDR1 SGHTA and CDR2 FQGNSA. This CDR3 comprises 16 residues. The CDR3 nucleotides are TGTGCCAGCAGCTCGCTAGGCCGAACAGGGTCGGAGACCCAGTACTTC. This sequence encodes CASSSLGRTGSETQYF.

The sample holds many counts of this clone. The chain couples TRBV6-5 to TRBJ2-7, with TRBD1 identical over 8 bases. V gave up 2 bases and J gave up 3 bases; unmatched junction bases: 9. Germline V lookup: CDR1 MNHEY, CDR2 SVGAGI. The length of the CDR3 is 16 residues. Here the CDR3 DNA reads TGTGCCAGCAGTTACCCCCCGACAGGGGCTAGCTACGAGCAGTACTTC. It specifies CASSYPPTGASYEQYF.

The genes are TRBV5-4 and TRBJ2-1, with 8 bases fitting TRBD2. Germline CDR1 is SGHNT and CDR2 is YYREEE (reference sequence). The CDR3 spans 15 residues. The junction had 8 bases not matched to a gene; V was cut back by 0 bases and J by 9 bases. The CDR3 nucleotides are TGTGCCAGCAGCTTGGGTGGAGCGGGAGAGGTTGAGCAGTTCTTC. It codes for CASSLGGAGEVEQFF.